The 20 T cell receptor beta chains listed next were all sequenced from one sample in a study of OX40 agonist ivuxolimab in advanced cancers. The library was generated by the immunoSEQ multiplex PCR assay. TCRdb stores this immuneACCESS table with in-frame sequences only. Part of the clones is absent; in the studies checked, under half of the shortfall reflects unresolved V genes, and no reason is known for the rest. This sample is represented by roughly 22,000 clones; roughly 90% of them were singletons. The top ten hold 29% of the sample. The sequences come from CD4+ or CD8+ T cells sorted from blood, collected in a trial of the OX40 agonist ivuxolimab. These receptors originate from an adult with an advanced solid tumor such as melanoma, head and neck, liver or kidney cancer.

The V call is TRBV7-9, the J call TRBJ2-7; 7 bases are shared with TRBD1. V shed 8 bases, J shed 0 bases, and the junction held 4 bases outside the gene matches. Germline V gene sequence: CDR1 SEHNR, CDR2 FQNEAQ (reference sequence). CDR3 length equals 13 residues. In nucleotides, the CDR3 is TGTGCCAGCGACAGGGCGGACTCCTACGAGCAGTACTTC. Protein: CASDRADSYEQYF.

The chain is built from TRBV7-6 and TRBJ2-5; a possible D gene is TRBD2 (5 bases). CDR1 and CDR2 (germline): SGHVS, FNYEAQ. The V end was cut by 2 bases, the J end by 2 bases, with 15 bases between. This CDR3 contains 16 residues. CDR3 region: CASSLNGGGPQETQYF. Here the CDR3 DNA reads TGTGCCAGCAGCTTAAACGGTGGAGGCCCGCAAGAGACCCAGTACTTC.

V gene TRBV27 combines with J gene TRBJ1-2, with TRBD1 matching over 9 bases. Trimming cost V 5 bases and J 8 bases; bases outside gene matches: 9. The CDR3 extends over 14 amino acids. Germline V gene data show CDR1 as MNHEY and CDR2 as SMNVEV (reference sequence). Here the CDR3 DNA reads TGTGCCAGCAGTCCAGGGACAGGGATCCAAGGCTACACCTTC. Translation gives CASSPGTGIQGYTF.

The chain couples TRBV28 to TRBJ1-1; no reliable D call. The CDR3 covers 14 residues. Trimming removed 2 bases from V and 4 bases from J, with 11 bases in between. Germline loops: CDR1 MDHEN, CDR2 SYDVKM. The CDR3 protein is CASSLVGSSTEAFF. In DNA, the CDR3 is TGTGCCAGCAGTTTAGTGGGATCCAGCACTGAAGCTTTCTTT.

This chain connects TRBV27 to TRBJ2-1; D gene unclear. V was shortened by 3 bases and J by 5 bases, with 14 bases between the two germline ends. The CDR3 contains 15 residues. Germline-derived CDR1 and CDR2 are MNHEY and SMNVEV (reference sequence). In nucleotides, the CDR3 is TGTGCCAGCAGTTTTGGATCGGCCATGAACAATGAGCAGTTCTTC. It encodes CASSFGSAMNNEQFF.

The DNA of the CDR3 is TGTGCCAGCAGCTTATTTTCTACTAGCGCAAATTACAATGAGCAGTTCTTC. It encodes CASSLFSTSANYNEQFF. The V and J genes are TRBV7-6 and TRBJ2-1; 7 nucleotides align to TRBD2. CDR1 is SGHVS and CDR2 is FNYEAQ in the germline V gene. The CDR3 loop spans 17 amino acids. Unmatched junction bases numbered 11, after V lost 2 bases and J lost 4 bases.

V gene TRBV6-4 combines with J gene TRBJ1-4; D is perhaps TRBD1 (5 bases). In germline, CDR1 is MRHNA, CDR2 SNTAGT. The CDR3 is 15 residues long. V shed 9 bases and J shed 2 bases, with 16 bases lying between them. Here the CDR3 reads CASTGRIPTNEKLFF. The CDR3 DNA reads as TGTGCCAGTACGGGACGTATCCCTACTAATGAAAAACTGTTTTTT.

The chain recombines TRBV27 with TRBJ2-2; D is perhaps TRBD2 (6 bases). V lost 4 bases, J lost 3 bases, and 9 bases lay in between. The CDR3 length is 14 residues. Germline assignment: CDR1 MNHEY and CDR2 SMNVEV (reference sequence). For the CDR3, the DNA is TGTGCCAGCAGTTCGGGAGTATACACCGGGGAGCTGTTTTTT. As protein: CASSSGVYTGELFF.

The chain has TRBV6-5 and TRBJ2-7; TRBD1 is a possible D gene (6 bases). The V end was cut by 2 bases, the J end by 1 base, with 15 bases between. CDR3 length: 16 residues. Per germline, CDR1 MNHEY and CDR2 SVGAGI. CDR3 nucleotides: TGTGCCAGCAGTTACCGGGACACCGATGCATCCTACGAGCAGTACTTC. It encodes CASSYRDTDASYEQYF.

V and J are TRBV4-2 and TRBJ1-1; D possibly corresponds to TRBD1 (5 bases). This CDR3 has 15 amino acids. The V gene's germline CDR1 is LGHNA and CDR2 YNFKEQ. The V end was cut by 0 bases, the J end by 4 bases, with 12 bases between. CDR3 in DNA: TGTGCCAGCAGCCAAGAAAGTATGGGGACCACTGAAGCTTTCTTT. Translated, it gives CASSQESMGTTEAFF.

Worth noting for this clone: Other DNA sequences within the sample encode an identical CDR3. The rearrangement joins TRBV29-1 to TRBJ2-3; maybe TRBD2 (7 bases). Trimming shortened V by 6 bases and J by 1 base, and 20 bases separated the two germline ends. Germline assignment: CDR1 SQVTM and CDR2 ANQGSEA. The CDR3 spans 16 residues. The CDR3 protein is CSVRGGEAPRTDTQYF. CDR3 nucleotide sequence: TGCAGCGTCCGAGGGGGGGAGGCCCCCCGCACAGATACGCAGTATTTT.

The chain employs TRBV10-1 and TRBJ2-3, with D perhaps matching TRBD2 (6 bases). CDR1 WNHNN and CDR2 SYGVQD come from the germline V gene (reference sequence). CDR3 size: 17 residues. Trimming removed 0 bases from V and 3 bases from J, with 16 bases in between. CDR3 residues: CASSESPGGRGTDTQYF. CDR3 coding DNA: TGCGCCAGCAGTGAGTCCCCAGGAGGGCGAGGGACAGATACGCAGTATTTT.

V usage is TRBV4-1 and J usage is TRBJ2-7; weak D call: TRBD1 (6 bases). The CDR3 loop spans 15 amino acids. Trimming left V 1 base short and J 1 base short, with 11 bases between. Per germline, CDR1 MGHRA and CDR2 YSYEKL. The CDR3 sequence is CASSQASQGSYEQYF. CDR3 DNA sequence: TGCGCCAGCAGCCAAGCTTCCCAGGGGTCCTACGAGCAGTACTTC.

The J gene is TRBJ2-7, the V gene TRBV4-1, with TRBD2 identical over 11 bases. Germline V CDR1 and CDR2: MGHRA, YSYEKL. The CDR3 has 15 residues. Losses at the gene ends were 2 bases for V and 4 bases for J; bases not matched to a gene: 4. CDR3 amino acids: CASSQWTSGYYEQYF. CDR3 nucleotides: TGCGCCAGCAGCCAATGGACTAGCGGGTATTACGAGCAGTACTTC.

The gene calls are TRBV7-9 and TRBJ2-5, with D possibly being TRBD1 (6 bases). V was cut by 5 bases and J by 5 bases, with 12 bases left in between. CDR1 SEHNR and CDR2 FQNEAQ come from the germline V gene (reference sequence). This CDR3 is built from 13 residues. The CDR3: CASSQDSPETQYF. CDR3 sequence (DNA): TGTGCCAGCAGCCAGGACAGTCCCGAGACCCAGTACTTC. Looking up the rest from reference TRBV7-9 and TRBJ2-5 gives the full variable domain: DTGVSQNPRHKITKRGQNVTFRCDPISEHNRLYWYRQTLGQGPEFLTYFQNEAQLEKSRLLSDRFSAERPKGSFSTLEIQRTEQGDSAMYLCASSQDSPETQYFGPGTRLLVL.

The chain is built from TRBV28 and TRBJ2-7; D call uncertain. V lost 2 bases to trimming and J lost 4 bases, with 9 bases between them. The CDR3 runs 13 residues. CDR1 is MDHEN, CDR2 SYDVKM, per germline. The CDR3 region has the DNA TGTGCCAGCAGTTTAATCGCGCAATACGAGCAGTACTTC. This codes for CASSLIAQYEQYF. Based on the CDR3 plus reference TRBV28 and TRBJ2-7, the full variable domain is DVKVTQSSRYLVKRTGEKVFLECVQDMDHENMFWYRQDPGLGLRLIYFSYDVKMKEKGDIPEGYSVSREKKERFSLILESASTNQTSMYLCASSLIAQYEQYFGPGTRLTVT.

J is TRBJ1-1 and V is TRBV2, with D perhaps TRBD1 (5 bases). The CDR3 is 10 residues long. CDR1 and CDR2 (germline): SNHLY, FYNNEI. Trimming removed 10 bases from V and 8 bases from J, with 11 bases in between. The CDR3 here is CATIGAEAFF. The CDR3 DNA sequence: TGTGCCACCATCGGGGCGGAAGCTTTCTTT.

This clone was recorded once. The chain uses TRBV4-1 and TRBJ2-7; 10 nucleotides match TRBD2. Germline values: CDR1 MGHRA, CDR2 YSYEKL. The J segment lost 2 bases and the V segment lost 2 bases, leaving 9 bases of the junction unmatched. This CDR3 has 17 amino acids. The CDR3 bases are TGCGCCAGCAGCCAACCCTACGGGACTAGCGACACCTACGAGCAGTACTTC. It translates to CASSQPYGTSDTYEQYF.

V usage is TRBV7-8 and J usage is TRBJ2-7, with 8 bases identical to TRBD1. J gave up 3 bases and V 3 bases, and 7 bases lay outside the gene matches. This CDR3 has 15 residues. CDR1 and CDR2 from the germline V gene are SGHVS and FQNEAQ. CDR3 amino acids: CASSLLYRGDYEQYF. CDR3 DNA: TGTGCCAGCAGCTTGTTGTACAGGGGGGACTACGAGCAGTACTTC.

V gene TRBV6-4 combines with J gene TRBJ1-1, with D uncertain. The CDR3 is made up of 13 amino acids. Germline V lookup: CDR1 MRHNA, CDR2 SNTAGT. V was cut by 3 bases and J by 6 bases, with 11 bases left in between. The CDR3 nucleotides are TGTGCCAGCAGTGAACGGGCCGATGCTGAAGCTTTCTTT. Translating it yields CASSERADAEAFF.